The 15 T cell receptor beta chains reported below all come from one sample, sequenced in a study of T-cell memory formation after mild COVID-19. Each CDR3 protein gets one entry after TCRdb re-called the 5' RACE reads with MiXCR. The sample has about 440,000 distinct CDR3 sequences, approximately 20% seen once. The sample comprised PBMCs or a T cell subset sorted from them (not recorded which). The receptor set was obtained from an adult woman who had mild COVID-19 (a few samples of this study predate the infection). Cell type and time point are not known.

The chain combines TRBV20-1 with TRBJ2-1; the match to TRBD2 covers 12 bases. V lost 3 bases, J lost 7 bases, and 4 bases stayed unmatched. Germline V gene lookup returns CDR1 DFQATT and CDR2 SNEGSKA (reference sequence). The CDR3 is 14 residues long. CDR3 protein: CSARWTSGVNEQFF. For the CDR3, the DNA is TGCAGTGCTAGGTGGACTAGCGGGGTGAATGAGCAGTTCTTC.

V is TRBV5-1 and J is TRBJ2-7; perhaps TRBD1 as D (6 bases). The CDR3 sequence is 18 residues long. Germline V gene data show CDR1 as SGHRS and CDR2 as YFSETQ. V lost 1 base and J 4 bases, leaving 24 bases between the germline ends. The CDR3 here is CASSLWPVEGQSLYEQYF. The CDR3 DNA reads TGCGCCAGCAGCTTGTGGCCGGTAGAAGGACAGAGTCTTTACGAGCAGTACTTC.

This clonotype has just a few counts. CDR3 in DNA: TGTGCCAGCAGCCAAATAGCGGGGGGGCCGTCAGAGACCCAGTACTTC. Protein product: CASSQIAGGPSETQYF. V gene TRBV6-6 combines with J gene TRBJ2-5; 11 positions agree with TRBD2. The V and J ends lost 6 bases and 4 bases, in that order; junction bases with no gene match: 10. The CDR3 totals 16 residues. Germline CDR1 is MNHNY and CDR2 is SVGAGI (reference sequence).

The V and J genes are TRBV6-1 and TRBJ1-4, with TRBD1 as a possible D gene (6 bases). Trimming took 6 bases from V and 8 from J, leaving 10 bases between them. Germline CDR1 is MNHNS and CDR2 is SASEGT. The CDR3 contains 12 residues. The DNA for the CDR3 is TGTGCCAGCAGCAAGAGGGGGGAAAAACTGTTTTTT. Its translation: CASSKRGEKLFF.

The chain recombines TRBV7-9 with TRBJ2-2; unclear D gene. The CDR3 runs 14 residues. Trimming pared 6 bases from V and 0 bases from J, leaving 8 bases between. CDR1 and CDR2 from the germline V gene are SEHNR and FQNEAQ (reference sequence). The DNA for the CDR3 is TGTGCCAGCAGTCCTATCCCGAACACCGGGGAGCTGTTTTTT. It codes for CASSPIPNTGELFF.

The chain is built from TRBV5-5 and TRBJ1-1; no clear D gene. The CDR3 is made up of 14 amino acids. CDR1 and CDR2 from the germline V gene are SGHKS and YYEKEE (reference sequence). The V and J ends lost 3 bases and 0 bases respectively, with 9 bases between them. The CDR3 loop reads CASSSLPLNTEAFF. CDR3 coding DNA: TGTGCCAGCAGCTCCTTACCCCTGAACACTGAAGCTTTCTTT.

This clonotype was recorded a few times. The V call is TRBV6-2 or TRBV6-3, the J call TRBJ1-2; the D gene is possibly TRBD1 (6 bases). The CDR3 runs to 15 residues. With 2 bases removed from V and 8 bases from J, the gap between germline ends came to 18 bases. From germline, CDR1 is MNHEY and CDR2 SVGEGT. The CDR3 loop reads CASSYPPNRVFGYTF. CDR3 in DNA: TGTGCCAGCAGTTACCCACCCAACAGGGTTTTCGGCTACACCTTC.

This clonotype was picked up a small number of times. The CDR3 sequence: CASSLAIGTEAFF. The CDR3 DNA follows: TGTGCCAGCAGCTTAGCGATAGGGACTGAAGCTTTCTTT. The V call is TRBV7-6, the J call TRBJ1-1; D not resolved. The CDR3 has 13 amino acids. Germline CDR1 is SGHVS and CDR2 is FNYEAQ. The germline V and J ends were trimmed by 0 bases and 5 bases, with 7 bases remaining between them.

The rearrangement uses TRBV6-5 and TRBJ2-4; D is uncertain. Between the trimmed V and J ends, which lost 5 bases and 0 bases, there was a span of 23 bases. The germline gives CDR1 MNHEY, CDR2 SVGAGI. CDR3 length: 19 residues. CDR3 amino acids: CASSQVGSIPILAKNIQYF. The CDR3 coding sequence is TGTGCCAGCAGTCAAGTGGGATCTATCCCCATATTAGCCAAAAACATTCAGTACTTC.

The chain has TRBV7-6 and TRBJ2-1; TRBD1 agrees at 12 bases. The trim removed 4 bases at V and 8 bases at J, leaving 9 bases unmatched. This CDR3 has 16 residues. CDR1 and CDR2 from the germline V gene are SGHVS and FNYEAQ. CDR3 in DNA: TGTGCCAGCAGCTCCGGGACAGGGGGCGTCCTTGATGAGCAGTTCTTC. As protein: CASSSGTGGVLDEQFF.

This clonotype was found once. The V and J genes are TRBV20-1 and TRBJ2-1; D possibly corresponds to TRBD1 (5 bases). Between the trimmed V and J ends, which lost 3 bases and 1 base, there was a span of 16 bases. In germline, CDR1 is DFQATT, CDR2 SNEGSKA (reference sequence). The CDR3 has 16 amino acids. The CDR3 reads CSARGLGAWSYNEQFF. The DNA for the CDR3 is TGCAGTGCTAGGGGGCTAGGGGCTTGGTCCTACAATGAGCAGTTCTTC.

The chain joins TRBV7-9 to TRBJ1-4; TRBD1 matches 7 bases. Germline V gives CDR1 SEHNR, CDR2 FQNEAQ (reference sequence). The V segment lost 2 bases and the J segment 4 bases; nucleotides outside the gene matches: 4. This CDR3 is 15 amino acids long. The CDR3 spells CASSLRQGYNEKLFF. The CDR3 DNA reads as TGTGCCAGCAGCTTACGACAGGGCTATAATGAAAAACTGTTTTTT.

This clonotype was counted once. J is TRBJ1-4 and V is TRBV12-3 or TRBV12-4; the D gene is possibly TRBD1 (5 bases). The CDR3 extends over 16 amino acids. V was clipped by 9 bases and J by 8 bases, with 25 bases between them. The CDR3 region has the DNA TGTGCCAGTCCTCGTCAGGGCTCCCCTTACTGCGAAAAACTGTTTTTT. Protein product: CASPRQGSPYCEKLFF.

Only a few counts were recorded for this clonotype. This chain uses TRBV7-2 with TRBJ2-4; D remains unclear. This CDR3 comprises 13 residues. The germline CDR1 and CDR2 sequences are SGHTA and FQGNSA. V gave up 5 bases and J gave up 7 bases, with 12 bases separating them. Here the CDR3 reads CASSAQARNIQYF. Here the CDR3 DNA reads TGTGCCAGCAGCGCCCAGGCTAGGAACATTCAGTACTTC.

This clonotype was recorded a few times. The chain couples TRBV13 to TRBJ1-4, with 7 bases aligning to TRBD1. Trimming at V came to 4 bases and at J to 4 bases, leaving 3 bases not matched to a gene. Per germline, CDR1 PRHDT and CDR2 FYEKMQ (reference sequence). The length of the CDR3 is 14 residues. The CDR3 coding sequence is TGTGCCAGCAGCTACAGGGGCGGTAATGAAAAACTGTTTTTT. It translates to CASSYRGGNEKLFF.